The 16 T cell receptor beta chains below come from one sample, sequenced in a study of immune evolution from preneoplasia to lung adenocarcinoma. Profiling relied on immunoSEQ multiplex PCR, and the TCRdb table lists in-frame clones only, not all of them. Here the sample spans about 4,300 clones, 65% to 80% being singletons. Sequenced: FFPE minimally invasive lung adenocarcinoma tissue. These receptors all come from a person aged 50-70 years with lung adenocarcinoma.

The chain carries TRBV12-2 and TRBJ2-4; the DNA was not compared with TRBD2, the D call given in the table. TRBV12-2 is described as a pseudogene. The CDR3 loop spans 18 amino acids. The CDR3 protein is CASRLGGREGTSKNIQYF. CDR3 in DNA: TGTGCAAGTCGCTTAGGTGGCCGGGAGGGCACGTCCAAAAACATTCAGTACTTC.

The rearrangement joins TRBV19 to TRBJ1-2; 8 nucleotides align to TRBD1. CDR1 is LNHDA, CDR2 SQIVND, per germline (reference sequence). The CDR3 is made up of 14 amino acids. The ends lost 7 bases at V and 4 bases at J; junction bases unmatched: 8. The chain's CDR3 is CASIDRGAAYGYTF. CDR3 DNA: TGTGCCAGTATTGACAGGGGCGCAGCCTATGGCTACACCTTC.

This clone appeared a few times. The chain employs TRBV7-6 and TRBJ2-3, with 8 nucleotides matching TRBD1. Losses at the gene ends were 2 bases for V and 4 bases for J; bases not matched to a gene: 5. The germline CDR1 and CDR2 sequences are SGHVS and FNYEAQ. The CDR3 runs 15 residues. For the CDR3, the DNA is TGTGCCAGCAGCTTATCCCCAGGGGGCGCAGATACGCAGTATTTT. Protein: CASSLSPGGADTQYF.

This chain connects TRBV7-9 to TRBJ2-5; D possibly uses TRBD1 or TRBD2 (6 bases each). With 4 bases removed from V and 5 bases from J, the gap between germline ends came to 14 bases. The CDR3 runs 14 residues. Germline loops: CDR1 SEHNR, CDR2 FQNEAQ (reference sequence). The CDR3 protein is CASSYVGGDETQYF. CDR3 nucleotide sequence: TGTGCCAGCAGCTACGTGGGGGGCGACGAGACCCAGTACTTC.

V is TRBV10-3 and J is TRBJ1-5, with TRBD1 matching over 10 bases. V gave up 6 bases and J gave up 5 bases; unmatched junction bases: 4. Germline CDR1 ENHRY, CDR2 SYGVKD. CDR3 length: 14 amino acids. The CDR3 DNA reads TGTGCCATCAGCACCGGGACAGGGGATCAGCCCCAGCATTTT. It is translated as CAISTGTGDQPQHF.

The genes are TRBV27 and TRBJ1-5; D gene uncertain. The germline V gene has CDR1 MNHEY and CDR2 SMNVEV (reference sequence). This CDR3 comprises 17 residues. V was shortened by 2 bases and J by 3 bases, with 17 bases between the two germline ends. CDR3 bases: TGTGCCAGCAGTTTAATGGCCGGTGCGGGATTCAATCAGCCCCAGCATTTT. As protein: CASSLMAGAGFNQPQHF.

This sequence joins TRBV4-3 and TRBJ2-1, with 7 bases identical to TRBD2. Trimming took 1 base from V and 6 from J; bases not matched to a gene: 6. Germline lookup yields CDR1 LGHNA and CDR2 YSLEER. The CDR3 consists of 15 residues. The CDR3 sequence: CASSQGGGGGNEQFF. In nucleotides, the CDR3 is TGCGCCAGCAGCCAAGGCGGCGGGGGAGGCAATGAGCAGTTCTTC.

The gene calls are TRBV9 and TRBJ2-2; D perhaps matches TRBD1 (5 bases). Deletions cut 0 bases from V and 1 base from J, with 10 bases between. The CDR3 consists of 16 residues. The germline V gene encodes CDR1 SGDLS and CDR2 YYNGEE. CDR3 in amino acids: CASSVDWGWNTGELFF. The CDR3 nucleotides are TGTGCCAGCAGCGTAGATTGGGGCTGGAACACCGGGGAGCTGTTTTTT.

This clone has only a few counts. The V gene is TRBV7-6, the J gene TRBJ2-5; the D is unclear. The ends were cut back, 2 bases at V and 1 base at J, with 2 bases in the middle. The CDR3 is made up of 12 amino acids. Germline CDR1 and CDR2: SGHVS and FNYEAQ. Here the CDR3 DNA reads TGTGCCAGCAGCTTACCCCAAGAGACCCAGTACTTC. This codes for CASSLPQETQYF.

The chain employs TRBV6-1 and TRBJ1-5; D is unclear. The germline V gene has CDR1 MNHNS and CDR2 SASEGT. The V gene lost 1 base and the J gene lost 12 bases, with 13 bases spanning the gap. This CDR3 has 13 amino acids. The CDR3 nucleotides are TGTGCCAGCAGTGAAGGTTGGGGTTTGCTCCAGCATTTT. This codes for CASSEGWGLLQHF.

This chain joins TRBV4-1 and TRBJ1-3, with D possibly matching TRBD1 (5 bases). The germline V and J ends were trimmed by 0 bases and 4 bases, with 7 bases remaining between them. Germline CDR1 MGHRA, CDR2 YSYEKL. CDR3 length: 14 amino acids. The CDR3 coding sequence is TGCGCCAGCAGCCAAGAGGGGGGAGGAAACACCATATATTTT. Translated, it gives CASSQEGGGNTIYF.

The chain couples TRBV28 to TRBJ1-1; 9 bases agree with TRBD1. V was clipped by 2 bases and J by 3 bases; unmatched bases: 16. This CDR3 spans 19 amino acids. The germline CDR1 and CDR2 sequences are MDHEN and SYDVKM. The CDR3 bases are TGTGCCAGCAGTTTAAATGGAGCCATGACAGGGGGGGAGGACACTGAAGCTTTCTTT. Translated: CASSLNGAMTGGEDTEAFF. Full variable domain (missing parts from reference TRBV28 and TRBJ1-1): DVKVTQSSRYLVKRTGEKVFLECVQDMDHENMFWYRQDPGLGLRLIYFSYDVKMKEKGDIPEGYSVSREKKERFSLILESASTNQTSMYLCASSLNGAMTGGEDTEAFFGQGTRLTVV.

The V gene is TRBV28, the J gene TRBJ1-2; 7 bases are a match to TRBD1. CDR3 length: 13 amino acids. V shed 8 bases, J shed 6 bases, and the junction held 9 bases outside the gene matches. Germline lookup yields CDR1 MDHEN and CDR2 SYDVKM. CDR3 in amino acids: CASRRGGDDGYTF. In DNA, the CDR3 is TGTGCCAGCCGCAGGGGGGGGGATGATGGCTACACCTTC.

The genes are TRBV5-4 and TRBJ2-1; 8 bases align to TRBD2. V was pared by 2 bases and J by 8 bases, with 15 bases of the junction left unmatched. Germline V lookup: CDR1 SGHNT, CDR2 YYREEE (reference sequence). This CDR3 is built from 17 residues. CDR3: CASSFSGIAGRNDEQFF. CDR3 sequence (DNA): TGTGCCAGCAGCTTTTCCGGGATAGCGGGGAGGAACGATGAGCAGTTCTTC.

This clone was detected a few times. This chain joins TRBV30 and TRBJ2-7; tentatively, D is TRBD1 or TRBD2 (5 bases each). CDR3 length equals 13 residues. Germline lookup yields CDR1 GTSNPN and CDR2 SVGIG (reference sequence). V was trimmed by 0 bases and J by 3 bases, leaving 9 bases between them. The CDR3 sequence: CAWSVGTNYEQYF. DNA for the CDR3: TGTGCCTGGAGTGTAGGGACCAACTACGAGCAGTACTTC. The whole variable domain, filled in from reference TRBV30 and TRBJ2-7, reads SQTIHQWPATLVQPVGSPLSLECTVEGTSNPNLYWYRQAAGRGLQLLFYSVGIGQISSEVPQNLSASRPQDRQFILSSKKLLLSDSGFYLCAWSVGTNYEQYFGPGTRLTVT.

This clone was detected a few times. The chain carries TRBV7-2 and TRBJ1-4; D perhaps matches TRBD1 (6 bases). V lost 4 bases and J lost 7, with 22 bases in between. Germline CDR1 reads SGHTA; CDR2 reads FQGNSA. The CDR3 has 17 amino acids. This CDR3 reads CASSSGQLGTEGEKLFF. CDR3 sequence (DNA): TGTGCCAGCAGCTCTGGACAGTTAGGAACAGAGGGTGAAAAACTGTTTTTT.